The clone carrying this TCR beta chain has a handful of counts. V was shortened by 4 bases and J by 0 bases, with 11 bases between the two germline ends. The germline V gene encodes CDR1 SGHRS and CDR2 YFSETQ. CDR3 length: 15 residues. The sample is drawn from a study of regulatory T cells in long-lasting Graves disease. Study information: Newly diagnosed Graves' patients had taken antithyroid drugs under 3 months.

iRepertoire HTBI primers and Arm-PCR of CDR3 regions built TCR beta libraries. TCRdb re-derived calls from the multiplex PCR reads in MiXCR, one entry per CDR3 protein. The table shows over 350,000 distinct CDR3 sequences, with around 13% occurring only once. As for time point: newly diagnosed GD, antithyroid drugs for less than 3 months. Extracted RNA from PBMCs served as the source of the TCR library. The same data also contributed to another study, on T cells in Graves' hyperthyroidism and ophthalmopathy.

The chain recombines TRBV5-1 with TRBJ1-3; a possible D gene is TRBD1 (5 bases). Here the sequenced sample was peripheral blood mononuclear cells (PBMCs), taken at new diagnosis, from a patient treated with antithyroid drugs. The TCR comes from a woman aged 45-60 years with Graves disease. CDR3 bases: TGCGCCAGCAGCGCGGACACATTCTCTGGAAACACCATATATTTT. As protein: CASSADTFSGNTIYF.